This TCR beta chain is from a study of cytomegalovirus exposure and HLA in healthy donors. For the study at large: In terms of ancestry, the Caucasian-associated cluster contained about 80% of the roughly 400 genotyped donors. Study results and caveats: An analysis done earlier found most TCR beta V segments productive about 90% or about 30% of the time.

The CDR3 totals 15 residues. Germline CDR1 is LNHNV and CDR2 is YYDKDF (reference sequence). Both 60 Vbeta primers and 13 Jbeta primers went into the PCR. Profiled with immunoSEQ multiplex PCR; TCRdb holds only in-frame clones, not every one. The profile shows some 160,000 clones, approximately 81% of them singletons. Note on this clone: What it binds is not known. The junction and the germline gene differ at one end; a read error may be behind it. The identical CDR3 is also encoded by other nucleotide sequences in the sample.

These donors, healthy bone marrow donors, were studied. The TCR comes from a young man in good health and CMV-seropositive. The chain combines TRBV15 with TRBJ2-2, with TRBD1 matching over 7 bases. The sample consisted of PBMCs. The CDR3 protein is CATSRETGNSGELFF. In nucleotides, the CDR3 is TGTGCCACTAGCAGAGAGACAGGGAATTCCGGCGAGCTGTTTTTT.